A selection of T cell receptor beta chains follows, all from one sample in a study of T cell responses to AZD1222 COVID-19 vaccine. Clones were read by immunoSEQ multiplex PCR, and TCRdb kept only the in-frame ones, dropping some. The sample records more than 85,000 clones, about 88% being singletons. The sequenced sample was peripheral blood, obtained on day 0 of AZD1222 vaccination. These receptors originate from an adult in good health. The CDR3 runs from the conserved cysteine through the conserved F or W. D genes are given only for firm matches. Some rows mark clone size as missing; the rest say once, few, many or name a class of expanded clone.

j_call: TRBJ1-5
v_call: TRBV4-1
clone_size: .
d_call: .
cdr3_aa: CASSQVSSEGQPQHF
cdr3_nt: TGCGCCAGCAGCCAAGTCTCCTCGGAGGGGCAGCCCCAGCATTTT

j_call: TRBJ2-1
v_call: TRBV6-5
clone_size: .
d_call: TRBD2
cdr3_aa: CASRNQRERNEQFF
cdr3_nt: TGTGCCAGCAGGAACCAGCGGGAGAGGAATGAGCAGTTCTTC

j_call: TRBJ1-1
v_call: TRBV3-1/TRBV3-2
clone_size: .
d_call: TRBD1
cdr3_aa: CASSPTGVTEAFF
cdr3_nt: TGTGCCAGCAGCCCGACAGGGGTGACTGAAGCTTTCTTT

j_call: TRBJ2-3
v_call: TRBV15
clone_size: .
d_call: TRBD1
cdr3_aa: CATSRVGDRHTDTQYF
cdr3_nt: TGTGCCACCAGCAGAGTCGGGGACAGACACACAGATACGCAGTATTTT

j_call: TRBJ1-1
v_call: TRBV6-5
clone_size: .
d_call: .
cdr3_aa: CASSPRQDHGEAFF
cdr3_nt: TGTGCCAGCAGTCCACGCCAGGACCACGGTGAAGCTTTCTTT

j_call: TRBJ2-1
v_call: TRBV24-1
clone_size: .
d_call: TRBD2
cdr3_aa: CATSDSGGRYNEQFF
cdr3_nt: TGTGCCACCAGTGATTCGGGAGGCCGGTACAATGAGCAGTTCTTC

j_call: TRBJ1-5
v_call: TRBV15
clone_size: few
d_call: .
cdr3_aa: CATSTYSSNQPQHF
cdr3_nt: TGTGCCACCAGCACTTACAGTAGCAATCAGCCCCAGCATTTT

j_call: TRBJ1-2
v_call: TRBV19
clone_size: .
d_call: .
cdr3_aa: CASSIGINYGYTF
cdr3_nt: TGTGCCAGTAGTATCGGGATTAACTATGGCTACACCTTC

j_call: TRBJ2-3
v_call: TRBV6-5
clone_size: once
d_call: TRBD2
cdr3_aa: CASSRGTSDTDTQYF
cdr3_nt: TGTGCCAGCAGCCGCGGGACTAGCGACACAGATACGCAGTATTTT

j_call: TRBJ1-2
v_call: TRBV2
clone_size: .
d_call: .
cdr3_aa: CASSPTGYGYTF
cdr3_nt: TGTGCCAGCAGTCCAACAGGGTATGGCTACACCTTC

j_call: TRBJ1-5
v_call: TRBV7-2
clone_size: .
d_call: .
cdr3_aa: CASSLAGGAGDQPQHF
cdr3_nt: TGTGCCAGCAGCTTAGCGGGTGGAGCAGGGGATCAGCCCCAGCATTTT

j_call: TRBJ1-2
v_call: TRBV23-1
clone_size: .
d_call: .
cdr3_aa: CASSQGGRYYGYTF
cdr3_nt: TGCGCCAGCAGTCAAGGGGGCAGGTACTATGGCTACACCTTC

j_call: TRBJ2-5
v_call: TRBV30
clone_size: .
d_call: .
cdr3_aa: CAWSRSSRETQYF
cdr3_nt: TGTGCCTGGAGTAGATCTAGCAGGGAGACCCAGTACTTC

j_call: TRBJ1-2
v_call: TRBV6-5
clone_size: .
d_call: TRBD1
cdr3_aa: CASSVDRGSHYGYTF
cdr3_nt: TGTGCCAGCAGCGTCGACAGGGGGTCACACTATGGCTACACCTTC

j_call: TRBJ1-4
v_call: TRBV30
clone_size: .
d_call: .
cdr3_aa: CAWSLDSSNEKLFF
cdr3_nt: TGTGCCTGGAGTTTGGACAGTAGTAATGAAAAACTGTTTTTT

j_call: TRBJ2-2
v_call: TRBV4-1
clone_size: .
d_call: .
cdr3_aa: CASSQGLRTGELFF
cdr3_nt: TGCGCCAGCAGCCAGGGACTGCGAACCGGGGAGCTGTTTTTT

j_call: TRBJ1-2
v_call: TRBV14
clone_size: .
d_call: .
cdr3_aa: CASSPLDTSNYGYTF
cdr3_nt: TGTGCCAGCAGCCCCTTGGACACTTCTAACTATGGCTACACCTTC

j_call: TRBJ2-5
v_call: TRBV27
clone_size: .
d_call: TRBD2
cdr3_aa: CASRPLVGGAFETQYF
cdr3_nt: TGTGCCAGCAGACCACTGGTCGGGGGGGCTTTTGAGACCCAGTACTTC

j_call: TRBJ2-5
v_call: TRBV6-5
clone_size: once
d_call: .
cdr3_aa: CASSYIGQLETQYF
cdr3_nt: TGTGCCAGCAGCTATATCGGACAACTAGAGACCCAGTACTTC

j_call: TRBJ1-2
v_call: TRBV15
clone_size: .
d_call: .
cdr3_aa: CATSVNRARYTF
cdr3_nt: TGTGCCACCAGCGTGAACAGGGCCCGTTACACCTTC

j_call: TRBJ1-5
v_call: TRBV6-2/TRBV6-3
clone_size: .
d_call: .
cdr3_aa: CASSYGGSHYSNQPQHF
cdr3_nt: TGTGCCAGCAGTTACGGGGGCAGCCATTATAGCAATCAGCCCCAGCATTTT

j_call: TRBJ2-7
v_call: TRBV29-1
clone_size: .
d_call: TRBD1
cdr3_aa: CSVVPGQDSYEQYF
cdr3_nt: TGCAGCGTTGTCCCGGGACAGGATTCCTACGAGCAGTACTTC

j_call: TRBJ2-1
v_call: TRBV30
clone_size: .
d_call: .
cdr3_aa: CAWSRGPSSYNEQFF
cdr3_nt: TGTGCCTGGAGTCGGGGTCCCAGCTCCTACAATGAGCAGTTCTTC

j_call: TRBJ2-7
v_call: TRBV4-1
clone_size: .
d_call: .
cdr3_aa: CASSLNSEQYF
cdr3_nt: TGCGCCAGCAGCCTAAACTCCGAGCAGTACTTC

j_call: TRBJ2-3
v_call: TRBV5-4
clone_size: .
d_call: TRBD2
cdr3_aa: CASSLLAGGLSDTQYF
cdr3_nt: TGTGCCAGCAGCTTACTAGCGGGGGGGCTCTCGGATACGCAGTATTTT

j_call: TRBJ1-2
v_call: TRBV10-1
clone_size: .
d_call: .
cdr3_aa: CASSDLTNYGYTF
cdr3_nt: TGCGCCAGCAGTGACCTGACAAACTATGGCTACACCTTC

j_call: TRBJ2-5
v_call: TRBV12-3/TRBV12-4
clone_size: .
d_call: .
cdr3_aa: CASSSGRQETQYF
cdr3_nt: TGTGCCAGCAGTTCAGGACGGCAAGAGACCCAGTACTTC

j_call: TRBJ2-5
v_call: TRBV4-2
clone_size: .
d_call: .
cdr3_aa: CASSLGAGARETQYF
cdr3_nt: TGTGCCAGCAGCCTAGGCGCGGGGGCGCGAGAGACCCAGTACTTC

j_call: TRBJ2-1
v_call: TRBV7-9
clone_size: .
d_call: TRBD2
cdr3_aa: CASSFPGLAGLTQFF
cdr3_nt: TGTGCCAGCAGCTTTCCGGGACTAGCGGGGCTTACGCAGTTCTTC

j_call: TRBJ1-2
v_call: TRBV2
clone_size: once
d_call: .
cdr3_aa: CASSAGWSPNYGYTF
cdr3_nt: TGTGCCAGCAGTGCTGGGTGGAGCCCGAACTATGGCTACACCTTC

j_call: TRBJ2-7
v_call: TRBV4-1
clone_size: .
d_call: TRBD1
cdr3_aa: CASSQAMGQTYEQYF
cdr3_nt: TGCGCCAGCAGCCAAGCCATGGGACAGACCTACGAGCAGTACTTC

j_call: TRBJ2-6
v_call: TRBV15
clone_size: .
d_call: .
cdr3_aa: CATSRGGRGSGANVLTF
cdr3_nt: TGTGCCACCAGCAGAGGAGGCAGGGGCTCTGGGGCCAACGTCCTGACTTTC

j_call: TRBJ2-7
v_call: TRBV27
clone_size: .
d_call: TRBD1
cdr3_aa: CASSLLTGAAREQYF
cdr3_nt: TGTGCCAGCAGTTTATTAACAGGGGCCGCCCGCGAGCAGTACTTC

j_call: TRBJ1-2
v_call: TRBV12-5
clone_size: .
d_call: .
cdr3_aa: CASGLTQGGLFNYGYTF
cdr3_nt: TGTGCTAGTGGTTTGACCCAAGGGGGGTTGTTTAACTATGGCTACACCTTC

j_call: TRBJ1-2
v_call: TRBV12-5
clone_size: .
d_call: .
cdr3_aa: CASAPGGYGYTF
cdr3_nt: TGTGCTAGTGCTCCGGGCGGCTATGGCTACACCTTC

j_call: TRBJ1-2
v_call: TRBV10-2
clone_size: .
d_call: .
cdr3_aa: CASSESRQGIGYTF
cdr3_nt: TGCGCCAGCAGTGAGTCGAGGCAGGGGATTGGCTACACCTTC

j_call: TRBJ2-5
v_call: TRBV5-1
clone_size: .
d_call: .
cdr3_aa: CASSLASGTGRETQYF
cdr3_nt: TGCGCCAGCAGCTTGGCCTCCGGAACAGGCCGAGAGACCCAGTACTTC

j_call: TRBJ1-1
v_call: TRBV4-2
clone_size: .
d_call: .
cdr3_aa: CASSHGEGQNTEAFF
cdr3_nt: TGTGCCAGCAGCCATGGTGAGGGTCAGAACACTGAAGCTTTCTTT

j_call: TRBJ2-4
v_call: TRBV11-2
clone_size: .
d_call: .
cdr3_aa: CASSLDGPQVQYF
cdr3_nt: TGTGCCAGCAGCTTGGACGGACCCCAGGTTCAGTACTTC

j_call: TRBJ1-2
v_call: TRBV5-1
clone_size: .
d_call: .
cdr3_aa: CASSLTGSNYGYTF
cdr3_nt: TGCGCCAGCAGCTTAACAGGATCTAACTATGGCTACACCTTC

j_call: TRBJ1-1
v_call: TRBV18
clone_size: .
d_call: .
cdr3_aa: CASSPERGSSTEAFF
cdr3_nt: TGTGCCAGCTCACCAGAAAGGGGTTCGAGTACTGAAGCTTTCTTT